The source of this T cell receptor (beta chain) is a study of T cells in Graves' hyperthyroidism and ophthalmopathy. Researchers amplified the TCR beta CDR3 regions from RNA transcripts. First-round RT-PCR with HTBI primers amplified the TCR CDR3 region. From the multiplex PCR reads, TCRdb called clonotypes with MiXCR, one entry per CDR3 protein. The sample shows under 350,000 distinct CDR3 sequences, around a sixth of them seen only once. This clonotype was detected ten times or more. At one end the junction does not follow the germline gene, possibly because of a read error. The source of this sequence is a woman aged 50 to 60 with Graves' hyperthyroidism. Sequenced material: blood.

CDR3 nucleotides: TGTGCTAGCAGCTTGGGTGGGGGTGAGCAGTTCTTC. Its translation: CASSLGGGEQFF. The chain couples TRBV7-7 to TRBJ2-1; D tentatively reads TRBD1 or TRBD2 (5 bases each). The germline CDR1 and CDR2 sequences are SSHAT and FNYEAQ (reference sequence). This CDR3 region has 12 residues.